The source of this TCR beta chain is a study of OX40 agonist ivuxolimab in advanced cancers. Note on this clone: The target antigen is unknown.

Study outcomes and limitations: Low clonal expansion, among the lowest seen, marked partial responders at 0.1-3.0 mg/kg. Clonal expansion was seen in CD4+ and CD8+ blood T cells by week 6 at 0.1 to 3.0 mg/kg. Expanded peripheral T-cell antigen specificity went undetermined.

Germline assignment: CDR1 LGHNA and CDR2 YNFKEQ. Trimming pared 8 bases from V and 3 bases from J, leaving 7 bases between. The CDR3 totals 11 residues. Assay: immunoSEQ multiplex PCR; the TCRdb copy retains only in-frame clones and omits some. Found here are 60,000 to 70,000 clones, roughly 89% of them singletons; the top ten hold 12%. The sequence was obtained from an adult with an advanced solid tumor such as melanoma, head and neck, liver or kidney cancer. This sequence joins TRBV4-2 and TRBJ1-2; no clear D gene. The sample consisted of CD4+ or CD8+ T cells sorted from blood, taken in a trial of the OX40 agonist ivuxolimab. The CDR3: CASQADYGYTF. CDR3 in DNA: TGTGCCAGCCAAGCGGACTATGGCTACACCTTC.